A single sample gave rise to the 19 T cell receptor beta chains below, sequenced in a study of blood T cell repertoires in COVID-19. Repertoires were generated with immunoSEQ multiplex PCR, while TCRdb's copy carries only in-frame clones and drops some. The table has some 150,000 clones, more than 85% seen once. The sample taken for sequencing was PBMCs or T cells enriched from blood (not recorded which). These receptors all stem from a human donor with acute COVID-19. The donor label of this sample is uncertain.

The chain carries TRBV7-3 and TRBJ2-1; 8 nucleotides match TRBD2. The germline V gene encodes CDR1 SGHTA and CDR2 FQGTGA. V dropped 3 bases and J dropped 2; count of bases not matched to a gene: 3. The CDR3 contains 15 residues. DNA for the CDR3: TGTGCCAGCAGCTTTACTAGCGGTCCCTACAATGAGCAGTTCTTC. Translated, it gives CASSFTSGPYNEQFF.

The CDR3 DNA follows: TGTGCCAGTAGTATAGACGCAGGATTTCCGGGAAACACCATATATTTT. This gives the protein CASSIDAGFPGNTIYF. The rearrangement uses TRBV19 and TRBJ1-3; D is unresolved. The CDR3 has 16 residues. With 0 bases removed from V and 4 bases from J, the gap between germline ends came to 13 bases. In germline, CDR1 is LNHDA, CDR2 SQIVND (reference sequence).

This clone was seen a single time. This chain connects TRBV6-5 to TRBJ1-2; 8 bases map to TRBD1. This CDR3 has 13 residues. V lost 6 bases to trimming and J lost 7 bases; unmatched junction nucleotides: 7. Germline CDR1 MNHEY, CDR2 SVGAGI. The CDR3, as DNA: TGTGCCAGCAGCGCTCTACAGGGGGGTGGCTACACCTTC. Translated, it gives CASSALQGGGYTF.

The J gene is TRBJ2-2, the V gene TRBV6-4, with TRBD2 matching 8 bases. CDR3 length: 14 amino acids. V trimming: 6 bases; J trimming: 4 bases; junction bases outside the gene matches: 4. Germline CDR1 and CDR2: MRHNA and SNTAGT. The CDR3 loop is CASSGGASTGELFF. The CDR3 coding sequence is TGTGCCAGCAGCGGGGGGGCCAGCACCGGGGAGCTGTTTTTT.

The chain joins TRBV24-1 to TRBJ1-4; D is undetermined. This CDR3 comprises 12 residues. CDR1 and CDR2 (germline): KGHDR, SFDVKD. The ends were cut back, 8 bases at V and 8 bases at J, with 11 bases in the middle. The CDR3 sequence: CATTRLREKLFF. CDR3 nucleotides: TGTGCCACCACGCGACTCAGAGAAAAACTGTTTTTT.

This chain connects TRBV5-1 to TRBJ1-1, with D hard to call. Germline-derived CDR1 and CDR2 are SGHRS and YFSETQ. Trimming cost V 1 base and J 0 bases, with 19 bases left between them. The CDR3 totals 18 residues. For the CDR3, the DNA is TGCGCCAGCAGCTTGCAATTTGCCGTAGATGCGATGAACACTGAAGCTTTCTTT. Encoded protein: CASSLQFAVDAMNTEAFF.

The J gene is TRBJ2-1, the V gene TRBV4-3, with D possibly TRBD1 on 7 matching bases. There are 17 residues in the CDR3. V was pared by 0 bases and J by 3 bases, with 15 bases between. Germline CDR1 LGHNA, CDR2 YSLEER. CDR3 protein: CASSQDPGGTDYNEQFF. CDR3 sequence (DNA): TGCGCCAGCAGCCAAGATCCGGGCGGGACAGACTACAATGAGCAGTTCTTC.

About this clone: At one end, the junction sequence differs from germline, possibly due to a read error. This same CDR3 is encoded by further DNA sequences in the sample. The chain carries TRBV7-2 and TRBJ2-5; the D gene is possibly TRBD1 (5 bases). Germline CDR1 and CDR2: SGHTA and FQGNSA. This CDR3 comprises 14 residues. The CDR3 here is CASSLGQPKETQYF. CDR3 nucleotide sequence: TGTGCCAGCAGCTTAGGACAGCCCAAAGAGACCCAATACTTC.

This chain uses TRBV2 with TRBJ2-3; 9 nucleotides match TRBD2. There are 20 residues in the CDR3. Germline CDR1 reads SNHLY; CDR2 reads FYNNEI. V lost 2 bases to trimming and J lost 1 base; unmatched junction nucleotides: 16. CDR3 residues: CASSESYGTSYRLRTDTQYF. The CDR3 coding sequence is TGTGCCAGCAGTGAAAGTTATGGGACTAGCTACCGTCTCCGCACAGATACGCAGTATTTT.

This clone was counted between two and nine times. The chain is built from TRBV4-2 and TRBJ2-2; 10 bases line up with TRBD2. The CDR3 is 17 residues long. Per the germline V gene, CDR1 is LGHNA and CDR2 is YNFKEQ. After removal of 3 bases from V and 1 base from J, the junction contained 5 bases not matched to a gene. CDR3 DNA: TGTGCCAGCAGCCACGAGGGGACTAGCGAGAACACCGGGGAGCTGTTTTTT. Protein: CASSHEGTSENTGELFF.

This chain connects TRBV9 to TRBJ2-3; no firm D call. Germline-derived CDR1 and CDR2 are SGDLS and YYNGEE. V was clipped by 0 bases and J by 4 bases, with 3 bases between them. This CDR3 comprises 12 residues. For the CDR3, the DNA is TGTGCCAGCAGCGTAGCTTCAGATACGCAGTATTTT. Translating gives CASSVASDTQYF.

The gene calls are TRBV18 and TRBJ1-2; tentative D call: TRBD1 (6 bases). CDR3 size: 14 residues. Trimming took 5 bases from V and 4 from J, leaving 14 bases between them. CDR1 KGHSH and CDR2 LQKENI come from the germline V gene. CDR3: CASSSSRQVYGYTF. In DNA, the CDR3 is TGTGCCAGCTCATCCTCCAGACAGGTCTATGGCTACACCTTC.

The gene calls are TRBV7-9 and TRBJ2-5; 7 bases match TRBD2. Germline values: CDR1 SEHNR, CDR2 FQNEAQ (reference sequence). There are 14 residues in the CDR3. V lost 2 bases and J lost 5; bases outside the gene matches: 5. CDR3 amino acids: CASSLRTSGETQYF. DNA for the CDR3: TGTGCCAGCAGCTTAAGGACTAGTGGTGAGACCCAGTACTTC.

This clone was seen once. CDR3 sequence: CAIYRVGSEAFF. In nucleotides, the CDR3 is TGTGCCATATACAGGGTAGGGTCTGAAGCTTTCTTT. This sequence joins TRBV6-1 and TRBJ1-1; TRBD1 might be the D (6 bases). V gave up 10 bases and J gave up 6 bases, with 15 bases separating them. In germline, CDR1 is MNHNS, CDR2 SASEGT. CDR3 size: 12 residues.

The chain has TRBV4-3 and TRBJ1-1; D is undetermined. Germline CDR1 is LGHNA and CDR2 is YSLEER. V lost 3 bases, J lost 0 bases, and 8 bases lay in between. The CDR3 consists of 14 residues. This CDR3 is CASSQVLVNTEAFF. CDR3 DNA sequence: TGCGCCAGCAGCCAGGTCCTAGTGAACACTGAAGCTTTCTTT.

V gene TRBV3-1 (or the pseudogene TRBV3-2) combines with J gene TRBJ2-5; TRBD2 agrees at 10 bases. V trimming: 4 bases; J trimming: 4 bases; junction bases outside the gene matches: 9. The germline V gene has CDR1 LGHDT and CDR2 YNNKEL (reference sequence). The CDR3 covers 16 residues. Written as DNA, the CDR3 is TGTGCCAGCAGCCGACTAAGCGGGGGGGCCAGAGAGACCCAGTACTTC. Amino acids: CASSRLSGGARETQYF.

The chain combines TRBV27 with TRBJ1-4; D is unclear. The CDR3 extends over 16 amino acids. Germline CDR1 and CDR2: MNHEY and SMNVEV (reference sequence). V gave up 7 bases and J gave up 3 bases, with 18 bases separating them. This CDR3 is CASTRLVGEPNEKLFF. DNA of the CDR3: TGTGCCAGCACCCGACTTGTCGGGGAACCTAATGAAAAACTGTTTTTT.

The count of this clone is one. The chain recombines TRBV19 with TRBJ1-4; D remains unclear. Germline V gene lookup returns CDR1 LNHDA and CDR2 SQIVND (reference sequence). Deletions cut 7 bases from V and 0 bases from J, with 6 bases between. The CDR3 runs 13 residues. CDR3 in amino acids: CASKLATNEKLFF. Written as DNA, the CDR3 is TGTGCCAGTAAACTTGCAACTAATGAAAAACTGTTTTTT. The full variable domain, its missing parts supplied by reference TRBV19 and TRBJ1-4, is DGGITQSPKYLFRKEGQNVTLSCEQNLNHDAMYWYRQDPGQGLRLIYYSQIVNDFQKGDIAEGYSVSREKKESFPLTVTSAQKNPTAFYLCASKLATNEKLFFGSGTQLSVL.

This sequence joins TRBV18 and TRBJ1-1; D is uncertain. Trimming stripped 3 bases from V and 1 base from J, with 9 bases between. CDR1 KGHSH and CDR2 LQKENI come from the germline V gene. This CDR3 spans 14 amino acids. The CDR3: CASSPRSKNTEAFF. The CDR3 coding sequence is TGTGCCAGCTCACCGAGAAGTAAGAACACTGAAGCTTTCTTT.